This T cell receptor (beta chain) was sequenced for a study of PD-1 blockade in mismatch repair-deficient tumors. Turning to the study itself: Patients had over ten mismatch repair-deficient cancer types and were previously treated and progressing. Findings of the study overall: After pembrolizumab, tumor-resident clones rose rapidly, then generally contracted before radiologic responses.

The table came from immunoSEQ multiplex PCR; TCRdb's copy has only in-frame clones and leaves some out. The table includes roughly 120,000 clones, 60% to 85% detected once. Every patient had mismatch repair deficiency by PCR or immunohistochemistry. The TCR-sequenced patients were a few responders to pembrolizumab. The ends were cut back, 5 bases at V and 3 bases at J, with 19 bases in the middle. The CDR3 extends over 17 amino acids. Looked up from germline, CDR1 is SGHTA and CDR2 is FQGNSA. This clone appeared once. Its target is unknown. The starting material was peripheral blood, obtained 60 weeks after starting pembrolizumab. The clonotype comes from an adult with mismatch repair-deficient cancer. This chain uses TRBV7-2 with TRBJ2-2; D possibly uses TRBD1 or TRBD2 (5 bases each). The CDR3 loop is CASSPRAETAYTGELFF. The DNA of the CDR3 is TGTGCCAGCAGCCCGAGGGCAGAGACAGCCTACACCGGGGAGCTGTTTTTT. Drawing the rest from reference TRBV7-2 and TRBJ2-2, the complete variable domain is GAGVSQSPSNKVTEKGKDVELRCDPISGHTALYWYRQSLGQGLEFLIYFQGNSAPDKSGLPSDRFSAERTGGSVSTLTIQRTQQEDSAVYLCASSPRAETAYTGELFFGEGSRLTVL.